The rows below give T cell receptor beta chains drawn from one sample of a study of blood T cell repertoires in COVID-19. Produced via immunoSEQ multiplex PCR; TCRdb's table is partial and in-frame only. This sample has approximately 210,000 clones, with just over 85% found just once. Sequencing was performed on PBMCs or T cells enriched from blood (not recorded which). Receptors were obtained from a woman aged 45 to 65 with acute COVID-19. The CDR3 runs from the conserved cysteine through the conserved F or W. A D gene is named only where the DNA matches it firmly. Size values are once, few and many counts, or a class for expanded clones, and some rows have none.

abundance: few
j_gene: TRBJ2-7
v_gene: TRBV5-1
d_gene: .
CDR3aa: CASSTDSAPFYEQYF
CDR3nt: TGCGCCAGCAGCACCGACAGCGCTCCTTTCTACGAGCAGTACTTC

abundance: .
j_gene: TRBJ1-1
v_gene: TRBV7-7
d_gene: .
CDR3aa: CASSTDRFSTEAFF
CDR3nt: TGTGCTAGCAGCACCGACAGGTTCTCCACTGAAGCTTTCTTT

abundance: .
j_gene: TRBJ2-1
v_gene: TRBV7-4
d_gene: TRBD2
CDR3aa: CASSWRTARSGGYNEQFF
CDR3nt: TGTGCCAGCAGCTGGAGGACTGCCCGTAGCGGGGGCTACAATGAGCAGTTCTTC

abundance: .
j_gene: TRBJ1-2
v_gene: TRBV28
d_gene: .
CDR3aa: CASSLGRSYTF
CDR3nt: TGTGCCAGCAGTTTGGGGCGGAGCTACACCTTC

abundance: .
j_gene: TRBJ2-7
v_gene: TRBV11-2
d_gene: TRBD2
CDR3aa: CASSSGLASSYEQYF
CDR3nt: TGTGCCAGCAGCTCGGGACTAGCGAGCTCCTACGAGCAGTACTTC

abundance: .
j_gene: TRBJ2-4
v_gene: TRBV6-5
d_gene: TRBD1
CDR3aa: CASIRTGMGNIQYF
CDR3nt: TGTGCCAGCATTCGGACAGGGATGGGGAACATTCAGTACTTC

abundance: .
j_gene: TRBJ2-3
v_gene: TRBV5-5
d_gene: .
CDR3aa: CASSLDREGDTQYF
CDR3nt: TGTGCCAGCAGCTTGGACAGGGAGGGAGATACGCAGTATTTT

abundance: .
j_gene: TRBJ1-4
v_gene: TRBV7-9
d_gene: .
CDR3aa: CASSLGEGGEKLFF
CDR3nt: TGTGCCAGCAGCTTAGGGGAGGGCGGTGAAAAACTGTTTTTT

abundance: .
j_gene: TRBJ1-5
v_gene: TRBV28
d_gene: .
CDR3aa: CASNREFGNQPQHF
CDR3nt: TGTGCCAGTAACAGGGAATTTGGCAATCAGCCCCAGCATTTT

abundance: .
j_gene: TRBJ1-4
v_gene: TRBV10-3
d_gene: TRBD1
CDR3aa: CAISDGQGIEKLFF
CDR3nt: TGTGCCATCAGTGACGGACAGGGAATTGAAAAACTGTTTTTT

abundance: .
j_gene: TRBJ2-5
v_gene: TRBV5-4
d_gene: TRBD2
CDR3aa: CASSLRSGSAGVETQYF
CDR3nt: TGTGCCAGCAGCTTGAGATCAGGGTCAGCGGGAGTTGAGACCCAGTACTTC

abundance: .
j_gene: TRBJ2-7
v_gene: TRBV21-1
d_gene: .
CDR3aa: CASSKAGEREDSYEQYF
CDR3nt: TGTGCCAGCAGCAAAGCGGGCGAGCGGGAGGACTCCTACGAGCAGTACTTC

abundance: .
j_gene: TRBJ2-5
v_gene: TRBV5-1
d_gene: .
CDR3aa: CASSLDLQETQYF
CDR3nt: TGCGCCAGCAGCTTGGATCTACAAGAGACCCAGTACTTC

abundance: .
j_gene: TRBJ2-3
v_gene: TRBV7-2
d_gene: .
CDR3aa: CASSLERTDTQYF
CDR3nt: TGTGCCAGCAGCTTAGAGCGCACAGATACGCAGTATTTT

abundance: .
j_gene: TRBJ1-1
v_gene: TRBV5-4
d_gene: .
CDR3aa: CASSLWGGGMNTEAFF
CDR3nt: TGTGCCAGCAGCTTGTGGGGCGGGGGGATGAACACTGAAGCTTTCTTT

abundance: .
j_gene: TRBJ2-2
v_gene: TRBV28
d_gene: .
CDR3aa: CASSLSGYTGELFF
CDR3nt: TGTGCCAGCAGTTTATCGGGATACACCGGGGAGCTGTTTTTT

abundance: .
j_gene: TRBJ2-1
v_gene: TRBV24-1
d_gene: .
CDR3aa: CATSDLGGADYNEQFF
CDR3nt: TGTGCCACCAGTGATTTGGGCGGAGCCGACTACAATGAGCAGTTCTTC

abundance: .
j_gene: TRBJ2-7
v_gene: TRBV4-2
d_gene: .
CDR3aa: CASSQDLVRYEQYF
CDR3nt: TGTGCCAGCAGCCAAGATTTGGTACGGTACGAGCAGTACTTC

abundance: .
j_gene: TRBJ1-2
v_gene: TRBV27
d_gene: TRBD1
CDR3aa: CASSDRANYGYTF
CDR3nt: TGTGCCAGCTCGGACAGGGCTAACTATGGCTACACCTTC

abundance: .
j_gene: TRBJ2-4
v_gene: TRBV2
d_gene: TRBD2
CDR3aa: CASRGTSGRDMTLRPHIQYF
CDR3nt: TGTGCCAGCAGAGGGACTAGCGGGAGAGACATGACCCTCCGTCCCCACATTCAGTACTTC

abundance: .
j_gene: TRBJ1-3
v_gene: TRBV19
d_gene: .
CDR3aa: CASSPHLGGGGNTIYF
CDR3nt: TGTGCCAGTAGTCCCCATCTGGGGGGAGGTGGAAACACCATATATTTT

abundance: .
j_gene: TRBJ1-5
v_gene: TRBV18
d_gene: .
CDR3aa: CASSAGAGNQPQHF
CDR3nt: TGTGCCAGCTCCGCAGGGGCAGGGAATCAGCCCCAGCATTTT

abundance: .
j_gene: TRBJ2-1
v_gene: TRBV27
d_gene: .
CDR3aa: CASRSGGREQFF
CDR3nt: TGTGCCAGCAGGTCTGGGGGCCGGGAGCAGTTCTTC

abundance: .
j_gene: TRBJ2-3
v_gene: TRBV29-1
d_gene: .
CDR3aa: CSVEALAEDTQYF
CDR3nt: TGCAGCGTTGAAGCATTAGCGGAGGATACGCAGTATTTT

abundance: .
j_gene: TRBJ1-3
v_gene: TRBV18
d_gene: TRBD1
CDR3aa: CASSPMDRVGNTIYF
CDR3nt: TGTGCCAGCTCACCAATGGACAGGGTTGGAAACACCATATATTTT

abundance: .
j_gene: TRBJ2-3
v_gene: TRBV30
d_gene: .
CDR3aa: CAWSVPRRTDTQYF
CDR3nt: TGTGCCTGGAGTGTACCCCGCAGGACAGATACGCAGTATTTT

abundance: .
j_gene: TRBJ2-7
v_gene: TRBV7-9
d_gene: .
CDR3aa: CASTHTTPRRGTSSYEQYF
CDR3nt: TGTGCCAGCACGCATACAACCCCTCGGAGGGGTACTAGCTCCTACGAGCAGTACTTC

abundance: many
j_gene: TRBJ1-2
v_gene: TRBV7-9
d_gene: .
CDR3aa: CASSWAGQGNYGYTF
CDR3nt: TGTGCCAGCAGCTGGGCGGGCCAGGGGAACTATGGCTACACCTTC

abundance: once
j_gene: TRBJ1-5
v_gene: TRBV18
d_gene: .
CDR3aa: CASSSGGLGQPQHF
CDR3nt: TGTGCCAGCTCATCCGGGGGGCTTGGGCAGCCCCAGCATTTT

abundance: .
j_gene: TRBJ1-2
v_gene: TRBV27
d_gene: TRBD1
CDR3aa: CASSWDSTNYGYTF
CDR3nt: TGTGCCAGCAGTTGGGACAGTACTAACTATGGCTACACCTTC

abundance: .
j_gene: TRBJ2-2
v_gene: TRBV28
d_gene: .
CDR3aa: CASSYVWGGTSPPGELFF
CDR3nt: TGTGCCAGCAGTTACGTTTGGGGTGGGACTTCTCCACCCGGGGAGCTGTTTTTT

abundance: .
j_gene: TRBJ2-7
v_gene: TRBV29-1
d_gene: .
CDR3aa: CSVEGHGRGEQYF
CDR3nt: TGCAGCGTTGAAGGGCACGGAAGGGGGGAGCAGTACTTC

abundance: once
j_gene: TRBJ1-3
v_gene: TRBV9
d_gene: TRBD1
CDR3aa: CASSGRTGGTGNGTIYF
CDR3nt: TGTGCCAGCAGCGGACGGACAGGGGGTACAGGGAACGGCACCATATATTTT

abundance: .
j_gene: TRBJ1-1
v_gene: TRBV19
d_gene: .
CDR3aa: CASNTGLLNTEAFF
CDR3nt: TGTGCCAGTAATACAGGGCTCCTGAACACTGAAGCTTTCTTT

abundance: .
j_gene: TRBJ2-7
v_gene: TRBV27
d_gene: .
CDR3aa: CASSLQGRSSYEQYF
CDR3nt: TGTGCCAGCAGTTTACAGGGGCGAAGCTCCTACGAGCAGTACTTC

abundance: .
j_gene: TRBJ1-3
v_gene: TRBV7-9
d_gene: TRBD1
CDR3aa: CASSPPGQGAAERF
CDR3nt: TGTGCCAGCAGCCCACCGGGACAGGGGGCTGCCGAGCGTTTT

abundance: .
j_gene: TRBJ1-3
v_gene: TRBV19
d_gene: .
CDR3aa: CASSIGDSSGNTIYF
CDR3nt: TGTGCCAGTAGTATTGGCGACAGCTCTGGAAACACCATATATTTT

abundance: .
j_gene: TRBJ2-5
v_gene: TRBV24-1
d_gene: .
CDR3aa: CATSGPGSQETQYF
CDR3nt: TGTGCCACCAGTGGGCCGGGGTCGCAAGAGACCCAGTACTTC

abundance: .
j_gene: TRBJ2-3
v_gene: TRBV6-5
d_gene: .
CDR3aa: CAINLGASGTDTQYF
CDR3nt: TGTGCCATCAATCTTGGGGCTAGCGGCACAGATACGCAGTATTTT

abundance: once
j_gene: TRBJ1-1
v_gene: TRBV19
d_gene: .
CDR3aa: CASTSGVLGPGKRSEAFF
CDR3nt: TGTGCCAGTACTTCCGGGGTTTTAGGGCCCGGGAAACGCTCTGAAGCTTTCTTT

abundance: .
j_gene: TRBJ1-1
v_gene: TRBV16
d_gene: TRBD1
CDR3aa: CASSPGQGRAEAFF
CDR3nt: TGTGCCAGCAGCCCGGGACAGGGAAGGGCTGAAGCTTTCTTT

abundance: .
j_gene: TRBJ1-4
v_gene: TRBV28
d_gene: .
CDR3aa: CASSFVINEKLFF
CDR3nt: TGTGCCAGCAGTTTTGTCATTAATGAAAAACTGTTTTTT

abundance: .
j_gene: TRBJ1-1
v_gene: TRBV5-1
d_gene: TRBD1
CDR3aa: CASSWTTGVNTEAFF
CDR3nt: TGCGCCAGCAGCTGGACGACAGGGGTGAACACTGAAGCTTTCTTT

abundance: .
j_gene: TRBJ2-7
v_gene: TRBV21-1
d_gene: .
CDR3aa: CARPRLLTYEQYF
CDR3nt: TGTGCCAGACCTCGACTCTTAACCTACGAGCAGTACTTC

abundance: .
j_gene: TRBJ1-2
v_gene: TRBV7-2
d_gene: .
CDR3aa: CASSPGQQMGYTF
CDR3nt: TGTGCCAGCAGCCCCGGACAGCAAATGGGCTACACCTTC

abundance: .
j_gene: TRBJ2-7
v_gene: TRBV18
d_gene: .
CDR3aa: CASSHGTRGEEQYF
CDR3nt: TGTGCCAGCTCACACGGGACTCGCGGAGAAGAGCAGTACTTC

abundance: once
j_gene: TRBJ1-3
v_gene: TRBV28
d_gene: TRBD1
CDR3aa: CASSLGTGLWLTSGNTIYF
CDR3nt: TGTGCCAGCAGCCTCGGGACAGGGTTGTGGCTTACCTCTGGAAACACCATATATTTT

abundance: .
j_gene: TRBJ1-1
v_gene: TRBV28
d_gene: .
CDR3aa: CAIAEMNTEAFF
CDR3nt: TGTGCCATAGCAGAAATGAACACTGAAGCTTTCTTT

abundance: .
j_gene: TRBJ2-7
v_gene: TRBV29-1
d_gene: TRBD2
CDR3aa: CSVAYGTSGSYEQYF
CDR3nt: TGCAGCGTTGCCTACGGGACTAGCGGCTCCTACGAGCAGTACTTC

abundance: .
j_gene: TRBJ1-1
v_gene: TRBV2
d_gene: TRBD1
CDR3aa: CASKGTGGRTEAFF
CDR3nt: TGTGCCAGCAAGGGGACAGGGGGCAGAACTGAAGCTTTCTTT

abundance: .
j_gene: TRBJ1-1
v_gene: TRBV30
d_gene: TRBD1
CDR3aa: CAWSPGGNTEAFF
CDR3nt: TGTGCCTGGAGTCCAGGGGGGAACACTGAAGCTTTCTTT

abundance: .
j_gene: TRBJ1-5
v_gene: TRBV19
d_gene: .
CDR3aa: CASSSRTAAGQPQHF
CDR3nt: TGTGCCAGTAGTTCCCGGACAGCGGCGGGTCAGCCCCAGCATTTT

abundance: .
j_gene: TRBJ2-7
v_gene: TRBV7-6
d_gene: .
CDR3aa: CASSLEKFGGRQYF
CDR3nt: TGTGCCAGCAGCTTAGAGAAGTTCGGAGGCCGGCAGTACTTC

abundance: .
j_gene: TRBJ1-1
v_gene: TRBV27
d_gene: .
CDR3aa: CASSTQSRGNTEAFF
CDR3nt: TGTGCCAGCAGTACCCAGTCTCGGGGAAACACTGAAGCTTTCTTT

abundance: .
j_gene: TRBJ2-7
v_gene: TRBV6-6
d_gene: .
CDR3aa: CASRSTQAEQYF
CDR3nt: TGTGCCAGCCGATCTACTCAGGCCGAGCAGTACTTC

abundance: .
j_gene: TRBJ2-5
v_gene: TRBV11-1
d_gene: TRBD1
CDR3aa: CASSSWTGTFVTQYF
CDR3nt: TGTGCCAGCAGCTCTTGGACAGGGACCTTTGTGACCCAGTACTTC

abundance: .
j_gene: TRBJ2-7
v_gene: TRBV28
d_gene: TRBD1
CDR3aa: CASTLGDRVTYEQYF
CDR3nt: TGTGCCAGCACCCTGGGGGACAGGGTCACCTACGAGCAGTACTTC

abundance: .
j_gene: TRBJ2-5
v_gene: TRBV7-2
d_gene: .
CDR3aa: CASSLVSVQETQYF
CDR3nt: TGTGCCAGCAGCTTAGTTTCCGTCCAAGAGACCCAGTACTTC

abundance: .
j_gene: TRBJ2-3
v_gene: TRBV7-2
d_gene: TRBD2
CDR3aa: CASSLQSGNTDTQYF
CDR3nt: TGTGCCAGCAGCCTACAAAGCGGGAACACAGATACGCAGTATTTT